The 10 T cell receptor beta chains presented below share a single source sample, sequenced in a study of regulatory T cells in long-lasting Graves disease. Sample time point: persistent/refractory GD, antithyroid drugs over 5 years with positive TRAb. PBMC-derived RNA was used for the TCR library. Combining iRepertoire HTBI primers with Arm-PCR of CDR3 regions, the authors built TCR beta libraries. From the multiplex PCR reads, TCRdb called clonotypes with MiXCR, one entry per CDR3 protein. The sample records 700,000 or so distinct CDR3 sequences, approximately 29% being singletons. The sequencing used peripheral blood mononuclear cells (PBMCs), collected when the disease was refractory, from a patient treated with antithyroid drugs. The origin of the receptors is a female donor with Graves disease.

In this sample, this clonotype turned up a few times. The chain combines TRBV28 with TRBJ1-2; D is ambiguous. The CDR3 spans 12 residues. CDR1 and CDR2 (germline): MDHEN, SYDVKM. Trimming removed 3 bases at V and 6 bases at J, with 8 bases between. CDR3 bases: TGTGCCAGCAGTTTTCAGAGAGATGGCTACACCTTC. Translating it yields CASSFQRDGYTF.

At least ten counts were recorded for this clonotype. The chain links TRBV20-1 to TRBJ1-1; a possible D gene is TRBD1 (5 bases). This CDR3 has 14 residues. V lost 2 bases and J lost 5, with 15 bases in between. Germline assignment: CDR1 DFQATT and CDR2 SNEGSKA (reference sequence). The CDR3 here is CSARSSGAGTEAFF. Here the CDR3 DNA reads TGCAGTGCTAGATCCAGCGGGGCGGGGACTGAAGCTTTCTTT.

This chain joins TRBV18 and TRBJ2-1; possible D gene TRBD2, 6 bases. The CDR3 is 15 residues long. Trimming took off 8 bases at V and 12 bases at J, with 26 bases between the two ends. Per the germline V gene, CDR1 is KGHSH and CDR2 is LQKENI. DNA of the CDR3: TGTGCCAGCCAATCCCTTGGGACTCCTACCGAGGGGCAGTTCTTC. Protein: CASQSLGTPTEGQFF.

The V and J genes are TRBV12-3 or TRBV12-4 and TRBJ2-2; 7 positions match TRBD1. V lost 3 bases, J lost 4 bases, and 5 bases stayed unmatched. This CDR3 region has 15 residues. DNA of the CDR3: TGTGCCAGCAGTTTTCGGGCAGGGGGCACCGGGGAGCTGTTTTTT. Translating it yields CASSFRAGGTGELFF.

The V gene is TRBV7-6, the J gene TRBJ2-2; 10 bases line up with TRBD2. CDR1 and CDR2 (germline): SGHVS, FNYEAQ. The CDR3 loop spans 16 amino acids. V lost 2 bases, J lost 4 bases, and 4 bases stayed unmatched. CDR3 amino acids: CASSLRLAGVTGELFF. CDR3 nucleotides: TGTGCCAGCAGCTTAAGGCTAGCGGGAGTCACCGGGGAGCTGTTTTTT.

This rearrangement joins TRBV19 to TRBJ1-5; 7 bases match TRBD1. Germline V gene data show CDR1 as LNHDA and CDR2 as SQIVND (reference sequence). V shed 7 bases and J 2 bases; nucleotides not matched to a gene: 8. This CDR3 has 15 residues. The CDR3 nucleotides are TGTGCCAGTAAGATACAGGGGAGGGGCAATCAGCCCCAGCATTTT. Its protein is CASKIQGRGNQPQHF.

J is TRBJ1-6 and V is TRBV25-1; 9 nucleotides line up with TRBD1. Germline CDR1 and CDR2: MGHDK and SYGVNS. Trimming took 6 bases from V and 3 from J; bases not matched to a gene: 9. This CDR3 spans 17 amino acids. The CDR3 DNA reads TGTGCCAGCAGGGGGACAGGGAATTTAAACTATAATTCACCCCTCCACTTT. Protein product: CASRGTGNLNYNSPLHF.

This clonotype showed up just a few times. The chain couples TRBV3-1 to TRBJ1-1; the D gene is possibly TRBD1 (5 bases). V was pared by 1 base and J by 0 bases, with 12 bases between. Per the germline V gene, CDR1 is LGHDT and CDR2 is YNNKEL (reference sequence). The CDR3 is 16 residues long. The CDR3 bases are TGTGCCAGCAGCCAAGTCTCCCAGGGAATGAACACTGAAGCTTTCTTT. As protein: CASSQVSQGMNTEAFF. The full variable domain, completed using reference TRBV3-1 and TRBJ1-1, is DTAVSQTPKYLVTQMGNDKSIKCEQNLGHDTMYWYKQDSKKFLKIMFSYNNKELIINETVPNRFSPKSPDKAHLNLHINSLELGDSAVYFCASSQVSQGMNTEAFFGQGTRLTVV.

The rearrangement uses TRBV29-1 and TRBJ1-3, with 7 bases identical to TRBD1. Per the germline V gene, CDR1 is SQVTM and CDR2 is ANQGSEA. The CDR3 has 13 residues. J lost 4 bases, V lost 6 bases, and 6 bases had no gene match. The CDR3: CSVADRVGNTIYF. For the CDR3, the DNA is TGCAGCGTCGCCGACAGGGTCGGAAACACCATATATTTT.

This clonotype occurred many times. The gene calls are TRBV2 and TRBJ2-7; D may correspond to TRBD1 or TRBD2 (5 bases each). The CDR3 is 15 residues long. V dropped 2 bases and J dropped 0 bases, with 11 bases sitting between them. The germline V gene has CDR1 SNHLY and CDR2 FYNNEI. The CDR3, as DNA: TGTGCCAGCAGTGAACGGGACCTTCCCTCCTACGAGCAGTACTTC. This sequence encodes CASSERDLPSYEQYF.